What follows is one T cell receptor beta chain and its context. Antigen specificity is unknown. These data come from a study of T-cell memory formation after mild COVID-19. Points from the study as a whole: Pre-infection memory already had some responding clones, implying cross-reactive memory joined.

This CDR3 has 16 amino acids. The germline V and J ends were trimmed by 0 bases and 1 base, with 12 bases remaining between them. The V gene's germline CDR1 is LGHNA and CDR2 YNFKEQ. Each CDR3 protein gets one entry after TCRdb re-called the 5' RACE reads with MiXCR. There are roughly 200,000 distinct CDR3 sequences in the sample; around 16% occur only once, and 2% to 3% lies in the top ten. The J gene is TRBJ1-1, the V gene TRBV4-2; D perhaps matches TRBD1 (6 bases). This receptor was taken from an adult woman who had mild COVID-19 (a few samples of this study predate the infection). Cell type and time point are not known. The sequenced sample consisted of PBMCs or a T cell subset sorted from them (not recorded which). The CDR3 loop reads CASSQDAGTKNTEAFF. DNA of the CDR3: TGTGCCAGCAGCCAAGATGCCGGGACAAAGAACACTGAAGCTTTCTTT.